This T cell receptor beta chain was profiled in a study of T cell responses to AZD1222 COVID-19 vaccine. Assay used: immunoSEQ multiplex PCR; TCRdb lists only in-frame clones, some missing. The data show 130,000 or so clones, 75% to 90% seen once. To note about this clone: Its antigen is not identified.

Broader study findings: The donors showed a predominance of white British ancestry and of females, with possible underestimation of clonal diversity. Repertoire sampling occurred only after the peak T cell response.

The CDR3 spans 15 residues. With 0 bases removed from V and 0 bases from J, the gap between germline ends came to 9 bases. The germline gives CDR1 MNHEY, CDR2 SVGAGI. The V gene is TRBV6-5, the J gene TRBJ2-7; D not certain. The source was peripheral blood, collected on day 0 of AZD1222 vaccination. This clonotype was obtained from an adult in good health. The CDR3 DNA follows: TGTGCCAGCAGTTACTCGGGCGGCGCCTCCTACGAGCAGTACTTC. Translation: CASSYSGGASYEQYF.